These 5 T cell receptor beta chains originate from one sample sequenced in a study of T-cell memory formation after mild COVID-19 (dated by TCRdb to the early 2020s). Libraries came from 5' RACE. Sequencer: Illumina NovaSeq 6000. The raw public reads went through TCRdb reprocessing: fastp at Q25, MiXCR clone calling, in-frame beta chains kept. Entries are consolidated by CDR3 protein sequence, retaining the most common genes and DNA. This sample lists roughly 410,000 distinct CDR3 sequences; roughly 24% were detected once. The top ten clonotypes cover 8.8% of the sample. The sample consisted of PBMCs or a T cell subset sorted from them (not recorded which). The source is an adult woman who had mild COVID-19 (a few samples of this study predate the infection). The sample titles of this study are shuffled in the database, so cell type and time point are left out; the donor was told from shared clones.

The rearrangement uses TRBV7-2 and TRBJ1-5; maybe TRBD1 (5 bases). With 3 bases removed from V and 11 bases from J, the gap between germline ends came to 20 bases. Germline V gene data show CDR1 as SGHTA and CDR2 as FQGNSA. The CDR3 loop spans 15 amino acids. The chain's CDR3 is CASSFGAGDQRSQHF. CDR3 sequence (DNA): TGTGCCAGCAGCTTTGGAGCGGGGGATCAAAGGTCCCAGCATTTT.

This clonotype showed up just a few times. Compared with germline, one end of the junction differs, possibly owing to a read error. The rearrangement joins TRBV7-9 to TRBJ2-1, with D tentatively TRBD2 (6 bases). The CDR3 extends over 16 amino acids. In germline, CDR1 is SEHNR, CDR2 FQNEAQ (reference sequence). DNA for the CDR3: TGTGCCAGCAGCTTCTCGGGTGGCGGGATCCTAAATGGGCAGTTCTTC. Translating gives CASSFSGGGILNGQFF.

V is TRBV30 and J is TRBJ1-2; D is unclear. Germline V gene lookup returns CDR1 GTSNPN and CDR2 SVGIG (reference sequence). The CDR3 spans 11 residues. Trimming removed 8 bases at V and 1 base at J, with 8 bases between. CDR3 residues: CAGYGNYGYTF. In nucleotides, the CDR3 is TGTGCCGGGTATGGTAACTATGGCTACACCTTC. Based on the CDR3 plus reference TRBV30 and TRBJ1-2, the full variable domain is SQTIHQWPATLVQPVGSPLSLECTVEGTSNPNLYWYRQAAGRGLQLLFYSVGIGQISSEVPQNLSASRPQDRQFILSSKKLLLSDSGFYLCAGYGNYGYTFGSGTRLTVV.

V is TRBV24-1 and J is TRBJ2-7, with a tentative D call TRBD2 (6 bases). The CDR3 loop spans 13 amino acids. V gave up 0 bases and J gave up 12 bases, with 14 bases separating them. Per germline, CDR1 KGHDR and CDR2 SFDVKD. CDR3 sequence (DNA): TGTGCCACCAGTGATTTGGTCTTCGGGGGTGTGTACTTC. This translates into CATSDLVFGGVYF.

V and J are TRBV20-1 and TRBJ2-7; 9 nucleotides agree with TRBD1. This CDR3 comprises 14 residues. Germline V gene sequence: CDR1 DFQATT, CDR2 SNEGSKA (reference sequence). J lost 4 bases, V lost 2 bases, and 6 bases had no gene match. CDR3 coding DNA: TGCAGTGCTAGATCCGGGACAGGGATATACGAGCAGTACTTC. Its protein is CSARSGTGIYEQYF.